The 32 T cell receptor beta chains below all came from one sample that was sequenced in a study of a mutant IDH1 vaccine in newly diagnosed glioma. Time point reported: week 35, safety follow-up. A 20-mer mutant IDH1 peptide at 300 ug was injected subcutaneously with topical imiquimod. Their specific antigens are unknown. Method: immunoSEQ multiplex PCR; TCRdb's copy keeps in-frame clones and lacks some. The table lists tens of thousands of clones, under 85% of them singletons. The input for sequencing was PBMCs, taken from a glioma patient whose treatment included an IDH1 peptide vaccine. The receptors originated from a man aged 50-59 years with glioma.

This chain joins TRBV11-2 and TRBJ2-7; D uncertain. This CDR3 is built from 12 residues. Germline assignment: CDR1 SGHAT and CDR2 FQNNGV. V lost 2 bases and J lost 7, with 9 bases in between. As DNA, the CDR3 is TGTGCCAGCAGCTTACCAGGCCGAGAGCAGTACTTC. Translated: CASSLPGREQYF. Supplemented by reference TRBV11-2 and TRBJ2-7, the full variable domain reads EAGVAQSPRYKIIEKRQSVAFWCNPISGHATLYWYQQILGQGPKLLIQFQNNGVVDDSQLPKDRFSAERLKGVDSTLKIQPAKLEDSAVYLCASSLPGREQYFGPGTRLTVT.

The chain combines TRBV5-6 with TRBJ2-3; D is perhaps TRBD2 (6 bases). The CDR3 runs to 17 residues. Germline CDR1 is SGHDT and CDR2 is YYEEEE. The ends were cut back, 3 bases at V and 4 bases at J, with 21 bases in the middle. The CDR3 DNA sequence: TGTGCCAGCAGCTACGCGCCAGGGTTCCGCGGGGCAGATACGCAGTATTTT. Translating gives CASSYAPGFRGADTQYF.

This chain connects TRBV7-2 to TRBJ2-7; D is unresolved. CDR1 is SGHTA and CDR2 is FQGNSA in the germline V gene. This CDR3 region has 15 residues. The V end lost 2 bases, the J end lost 1 base, and 12 bases lay between the germline ends. The CDR3 nucleotides read TGTGCCAGCAGCTTAACCGGGTCGCAATCCTACGAGCAGTACTTC. The encoded protein is CASSLTGSQSYEQYF.

The chain is built from TRBV9 and TRBJ1-4; D possibly corresponds to TRBD1 (5 bases). Trimming took 3 bases from V and 7 from J, leaving 13 bases between them. The CDR3 extends over 14 amino acids. The germline V gene encodes CDR1 SGDLS and CDR2 YYNGEE. The CDR3 nucleotides read TGTGCCAGCAGCGCACAGGTTACCAGTGAAAAACTGTTTTTT. It is translated as CASSAQVTSEKLFF. Supplemented by reference TRBV9 and TRBJ1-4, the full variable domain reads DSGVTQTPKHLITATGQRVTLRCSPRSGDLSVYWYQQSLDQGLQFLIQYYNGEERAKGNILERFSAQQFPDLHSELNLSSLELGDSALYFCASSAQVTSEKLFFGSGTQLSVL.

This chain joins TRBV6-5 and TRBJ1-2; 9 positions agree with TRBD1. This CDR3 has 15 residues. The J segment lost 4 bases and the V segment lost 2 bases, leaving 5 bases of the junction unmatched. Germline V CDR1 and CDR2: MNHEY, SVGAGI. This chain's CDR3 is CASSYGTGYLYGYTF. CDR3 bases: TGTGCCAGCAGTTACGGGACAGGGTATCTCTATGGCTACACCTTC.

This chain connects TRBV6-5 to TRBJ1-2; possibly TRBD1 for D (6 bases). Trimming took off 2 bases at V and 6 bases at J, with 10 bases between the two ends. Germline loops: CDR1 MNHEY, CDR2 SVGAGI. The CDR3 loop spans 13 amino acids. CDR3 region: CASSYTRQDGYTF. The CDR3, as DNA: TGTGCCAGCAGTTACACTAGACAGGATGGCTACACCTTC.

The gene calls are TRBV9 and TRBJ2-5; TRBD1 agrees at 10 bases. Germline loops: CDR1 SGDLS, CDR2 YYNGEE. The CDR3 has 14 amino acids. V lost 6 bases, J lost 4 bases, and 6 bases stayed unmatched. This chain's CDR3 is CASTTDRGRETQYF. The DNA of the CDR3 is TGTGCCAGCACCACAGACAGGGGGCGAGAGACCCAGTACTTC.

The CDR3 sequence is CASSVGGQRGWQETQYF. The CDR3 bases are TGTGCCAGCAGCGTAGGGGGACAGAGAGGGTGGCAAGAGACCCAGTACTTC. V is TRBV9 and J is TRBJ2-5; the match to TRBD1 covers 7 bases. The CDR3 is made up of 17 amino acids. Trimming took 0 bases from V and 2 from J; bases not matched to a gene: 10. Per germline, CDR1 SGDLS and CDR2 YYNGEE.

This clone has more than one count but fewer than ten. The junction and the germline gene differ at one end; a read error may be behind it. CDR3 coding DNA: TGTGCTAGCAGCCCCCTCGGAACAGGGTTAAACACCGGGGAGCTGTTTTTT. It encodes CASSPLGTGLNTGELFF. V usage is TRBV7-7 and J usage is TRBJ2-2; D is perhaps TRBD1 (6 bases). CDR1 is SSHAT, CDR2 FNYEAQ, per germline (reference sequence). CDR3 length equals 17 residues.

The table lists this clone with a few counts. The chain has TRBV29-1 and TRBJ2-3; 8 bases map to TRBD2. Per germline, CDR1 SQVTM and CDR2 ANQGSEA. The CDR3 spans 15 residues. The V and J ends lost 6 bases and 1 base, in that order; junction bases with no gene match: 9. The CDR3 region has the DNA TGCAGCGTGGACGGGGGGGGTTTTGGCACAGATACGCAGTATTTT. It translates to CSVDGGGFGTDTQYF.

The gene calls are TRBV2 and TRBJ1-2; no clear D. V was pared by 2 bases and J by 7 bases, with 5 bases between. The CDR3 consists of 11 residues. Per germline, CDR1 SNHLY and CDR2 FYNNEI. The CDR3 reads CASSEWGGYTF. In DNA, the CDR3 is TGTGCCAGCAGTGAATGGGGTGGCTACACCTTC.

This clone was observed a few times. The chain combines TRBV14 with TRBJ2-5, with D perhaps given as TRBD1 or TRBD2 (6 bases each). The V gene lost 6 bases and the J gene lost 3 bases, with 11 bases spanning the gap. CDR3 length: 13 residues. Germline-derived CDR1 and CDR2 are SGHDN and FVKESK. CDR3 bases: TGTGCCAGCAGGAGGAGGGGGGAAGAGACCCAGTACTTC. It specifies CASRRRGEETQYF.

This rearrangement joins TRBV30 to TRBJ2-1; TRBD1 agrees at 10 bases. The CDR3 is made up of 14 amino acids. Germline V gene lookup returns CDR1 GTSNPN and CDR2 SVGIG (reference sequence). The ends lost 5 bases at V and 5 bases at J; junction bases unmatched: 6. CDR3 coding DNA: TGTGCCTGGTTTTTCGGGACAGGGGACAATGAGCAGTTCTTC. Translated: CAWFFGTGDNEQFF.

The chain uses TRBV19 and TRBJ1-1; 8 nucleotides line up with TRBD1. The CDR3 is made up of 13 amino acids. Germline CDR1 reads LNHDA; CDR2 reads SQIVND (reference sequence). V was pared by 6 bases and J by 6 bases, with 6 bases of the junction left unmatched. The CDR3 loop is CASRTGAMAEAFF. For the CDR3, the DNA is TGTGCCAGTAGGACAGGGGCGATGGCTGAAGCTTTCTTT. Based on the CDR3 plus reference TRBV19 and TRBJ1-1, the full variable domain is DGGITQSPKYLFRKEGQNVTLSCEQNLNHDAMYWYRQDPGQGLRLIYYSQIVNDFQKGDIAEGYSVSREKKESFPLTVTSAQKNPTAFYLCASRTGAMAEAFFGQGTRLTVV.

The J gene is TRBJ2-7, the V gene TRBV28; 12 bases match TRBD2. Germline V gene sequence: CDR1 MDHEN, CDR2 SYDVKM. With V trimmed by 6 bases and J by 0 bases, 6 bases remained unmatched. The CDR3 is made up of 16 amino acids. CDR3 bases: TGTGCCAGCAGCCCTACTAGCGGGGGGCCCTCCTACGAGCAGTACTTC. Its translation: CASSPTSGGPSYEQYF.

J is TRBJ1-5 and V is TRBV5-1; TRBD1 matches 10 bases. Per germline, CDR1 SGHRS and CDR2 YFSETQ. V lost 5 bases to trimming and J lost 5 bases; unmatched junction nucleotides: 7. There are 15 residues in the CDR3. The CDR3 protein is CASSLGQGGDQPQHF. Written as DNA, the CDR3 is TGCGCCAGCAGTTTAGGACAGGGGGGAGATCAGCCCCAGCATTTT.

The chain recombines TRBV4-2 with TRBJ1-2; TRBD1 matches 10 bases. J lost 2 bases, V lost 0 bases, and 0 bases had no gene match. The CDR3 has 15 residues. In germline, CDR1 is LGHNA, CDR2 YNFKEQ. The CDR3: CASSQEGQGNYGYTF. The CDR3, as DNA: TGTGCCAGCAGCCAAGAGGGACAGGGGAACTATGGCTACACCTTC.

This clone was observed once. The chain employs TRBV5-1 and TRBJ1-1; the D is unclear. Trimming took off 1 base at V and 7 bases at J, with 8 bases between the two ends. Germline V gene lookup returns CDR1 SGHRS and CDR2 YFSETQ. The CDR3 length is 12 residues. CDR3 region: CASSLYGGEAFF. The CDR3 bases are TGCGCCAGCAGCTTGTATGGTGGTGAAGCTTTCTTT.

The CDR3 nucleotides are TGTGCCAGCTCACCACGGCAGGGGGGCACCGGGGAGCTGTTTTTT. It codes for CASSPRQGGTGELFF. The chain employs TRBV18 and TRBJ2-2; possibly TRBD1 for D (7 bases). The CDR3 is made up of 15 amino acids. Germline V gives CDR1 KGHSH, CDR2 LQKENI. Trimming left V 1 base short and J 4 bases short, with 10 bases between.

The rearrangement uses TRBV5-1 and TRBJ2-3; D uncertain. This CDR3 spans 12 amino acids. Trimming left V 4 bases short and J 1 base short, with 4 bases between. Per germline, CDR1 SGHRS and CDR2 YFSETQ. The CDR3 spells CASSGGTDTQYF. Here the CDR3 DNA reads TGCGCCAGCAGCGGAGGCACAGATACGCAGTATTTT.

This chain links TRBV30 with TRBJ1-5; the D is unclear. CDR3 size: 16 residues. Per germline, CDR1 GTSNPN and CDR2 SVGIG (reference sequence). V lost 0 bases, J lost 1 base, and 13 bases lay in between. The CDR3 loop is CAWSVRGFASNQPQHF. The CDR3, as DNA: TGTGCCTGGAGTGTAAGAGGCTTCGCGAGCAATCAGCCCCAGCATTTT.

The gene calls are TRBV7-2 and TRBJ2-1; 9 positions match TRBD1. This CDR3 comprises 16 residues. The trim removed 1 base at V and 7 bases at J, leaving 8 bases unmatched. CDR1 is SGHTA and CDR2 is FQGNSA in the germline V gene. DNA of the CDR3: TGTGCCAGCAGCTTAGAACCGGGACAGGGTGAAAATGAGCAGTTCTTC. It is translated as CASSLEPGQGENEQFF.

This clone was counted between two and nine times. The chain couples TRBV10-1 to TRBJ2-7, with a weak D call TRBD2 (6 bases). The CDR3 spans 14 residues. In germline, CDR1 is WNHNN, CDR2 SYGVQD (reference sequence). The V end lost 0 bases, the J end lost 6 bases, and 12 bases lay between the germline ends. The CDR3: CASSESWRGSEQYF. The CDR3 nucleotides read TGCGCCAGCAGTGAGTCTTGGAGGGGATCCGAGCAGTACTTC.

The chain links TRBV2 to TRBJ1-1; D remains unclear. Trimming removed 7 bases from V and 0 bases from J, with 9 bases in between. The CDR3 length is 13 residues. Looked up from germline, CDR1 is SNHLY and CDR2 is FYNNEI. CDR3 in amino acids: CASIETMNTEAFF. The CDR3, as DNA: TGTGCCAGCATTGAGACAATGAACACTGAAGCTTTCTTT.

The chain links TRBV7-3 to TRBJ2-5; D may correspond to TRBD1 or TRBD2 (5 bases each). The V end was cut by 5 bases, the J end by 1 base, with 8 bases between. CDR3 length: 13 amino acids. CDR1 SGHTA and CDR2 FQGTGA come from the germline V gene. For the CDR3, the DNA is TGTGCCAGCAGCCGGGACCTCCAAGAGACCCAGTACTTC. Amino acids: CASSRDLQETQYF.

This sequence joins TRBV5-1 and TRBJ1-5; D gene ambiguous. The CDR3 is 14 residues long. Trimming pared 8 bases from V and 4 bases from J, leaving 16 bases between. Per germline, CDR1 SGHRS and CDR2 YFSETQ. The CDR3 spells CARSKRVGNQPQHF. The CDR3 DNA is TGCGCCAGGAGCAAGAGGGTCGGGAATCAGCCCCAGCATTTT.

This clone was seen just once. The chain carries TRBV19 and TRBJ1-2, with D uncertain. Per the germline V gene, CDR1 is LNHDA and CDR2 is SQIVND (reference sequence). CDR3 size: 12 residues. The V end was cut by 5 bases, the J end by 8 bases, with 12 bases between. The CDR3 sequence: CASSQSGVGYTF. Written as DNA, the CDR3 is TGTGCCAGTAGTCAATCAGGCGTCGGCTACACCTTC.

The chain carries TRBV11-2 and TRBJ2-1; TRBD2 matches 7 bases. CDR3 length equals 14 residues. Trimming cost V 7 bases and J 0 bases; bases outside gene matches: 3. CDR1 is SGHAT and CDR2 is FQNNGV in the germline V gene. For the CDR3, the DNA is TGTGCCAGCATCCCGGGGGGCTCCTACAATGAGCAGTTCTTC. Protein sequence: CASIPGGSYNEQFF.

This clone showed up just a few times. The chain has TRBV6-5 and TRBJ1-1; D may be TRBD1 (6 bases). Germline CDR1 and CDR2: MNHEY and SVGAGI. The CDR3 extends over 13 amino acids. Between the trimmed V and J ends, which lost 4 bases and 7 bases, there was a span of 13 bases. The CDR3 coding sequence is TGTGCCAGCAGTTCAAAGATACAGGGTGAAGCTTTCTTT. Its translation is CASSSKIQGEAFF.

The rearrangement joins TRBV30 to TRBJ1-1; D not resolved. The germline CDR1 and CDR2 sequences are GTSNPN and SVGIG (reference sequence). Trimming cost V 0 bases and J 6 bases, with 8 bases left between them. The CDR3 spans 12 residues. The CDR3 DNA sequence: TGTGCCTGGAGTGTAGCGGTATCTGAAGCTTTCTTT. Protein sequence: CAWSVAVSEAFF.

The sample holds one count of this clone. The chain carries TRBV7-2 and TRBJ2-1, with 8 bases lining up with TRBD1. Germline trimming cut 6 bases from V and 6 bases from J; bases unmatched to any gene: 10. The CDR3 is 15 residues long. Germline V gives CDR1 SGHTA, CDR2 FQGNSA. The CDR3 DNA is TGTGCCAGCAGATCGACCGGGACAGGCGGCAATGAGCAGTTCTTC. Translating it yields CASRSTGTGGNEQFF.

This chain links TRBV14 with TRBJ2-5, with D unclear. The CDR3 is made up of 12 amino acids. Germline CDR1 and CDR2: SGHDN and FVKESK. Trimming removed 1 base from V and 3 bases from J, with 3 bases in between. CDR3 coding DNA: TGTGCCAGCAGCCAAGCCGAAGAGACCCAGTACTTC. It yields the protein CASSQAEETQYF.